The rows below give T cell receptor beta chains drawn from one sample of a study of cytomegalovirus exposure and HLA in healthy donors. Produced via immunoSEQ multiplex PCR; TCRdb's table is partial and in-frame only. The table shows roughly 200,000 clones, with more than 60% occurring only once. The sample consisted of PBMCs. The receptors come from an older woman in good health and CMV-seropositive. CDR3s include the opening cysteine and the closing phenylalanine or tryptophan. D genes are given only for firm matches. The size entry is marked missing in some rows and otherwise reads once, few, many or a size class.

DNA: TGTGCCAGCAGCGGGGGGACAGGTAACACTGAAGCTTTCTTT
CDR3: CASSGGTGNTEAFF
V: TRBV28
D: TRBD1
size: .
J: TRBJ1-1

DNA: TGTGCCAGCAGCTTAGGCGATGGGGGGATTAGAGAAAAACTGTTTTTT
CDR3: CASSLGDGGIREKLFF
V: TRBV7-9
D: .
size: .
J: TRBJ1-4

DNA: TGTGCCAGCAGTTTAGCGGGAGAGAGAGATACGCAGTATTTT
CDR3: CASSLAGERDTQYF
V: TRBV6-5
D: TRBD2
size: .
J: TRBJ2-3

DNA: TGTGCCAGCAGAACCGGGACTAGCGGCCCAAACTCCTACAATGAGCAGTTCTTC
CDR3: CASRTGTSGPNSYNEQFF
V: TRBV2
D: TRBD2
size: .
J: TRBJ2-1

DNA: TGTGCCAGCAGTCTTTCCGTCTCCTACGAGCAGTACTTC
CDR3: CASSLSVSYEQYF
V: TRBV6-5
D: .
size: .
J: TRBJ2-7

DNA: TGTGCCAGCAGCGAGGGGGGTAGCGGGGTTCTTACAGATACGCAGTATTTT
CDR3: CASSEGGSGVLTDTQYF
V: TRBV9
D: TRBD2
size: .
J: TRBJ2-3

DNA: TGTTCCAGCAGCGAACGGACAGGGGGACTCTACGAGCAGTACTTC
CDR3: CSSSERTGGLYEQYF
V: TRBV7-9
D: TRBD1
size: .
J: TRBJ2-7

DNA: TGTGCCAGCAGGGCTAGCCTGAACTATGGCTACACCTTC
CDR3: CASRASLNYGYTF
V: TRBV28
D: .
size: .
J: TRBJ1-2

DNA: TGCGCCAGCAGCCGTCGAGCTAGCGGGGGATCTGGCGGGGAGCAGTACTTC
CDR3: CASSRRASGGSGGEQYF
V: TRBV4-3
D: TRBD2
size: .
J: TRBJ2-7

DNA: TGCAGTGCACGCGGCGGCGGGACGGCTTTCTTT
CDR3: CSARGGGTAFF
V: TRBV20-1
D: .
size: many
J: TRBJ1-1

DNA: TGTGCCATCGGCTCAGATCTAGCGGGAGAGGTTGAGCAGTACTTC
CDR3: CAIGSDLAGEVEQYF
V: TRBV10-3
D: TRBD2
size: .
J: TRBJ2-7

DNA: TGTGCCAGCAGTGGGGACAGGGAGACGGGAAACACCATATATTTT
CDR3: CASSGDRETGNTIYF
V: TRBV6-1
D: TRBD1
size: .
J: TRBJ1-3

DNA: TGCGCCAGCAGCTTGTTCGGAGAAGAGACCCAGTACTTC
CDR3: CASSLFGEETQYF
V: TRBV5-1
D: .
size: .
J: TRBJ2-5

DNA: TGCGCCAGCAGCTCTTCCGGGACTAGCCACAATGAGCAGTTCTTC
CDR3: CASSSSGTSHNEQFF
V: TRBV5-1
D: TRBD2
size: few
J: TRBJ2-1

DNA: TGCGCCAGCAGCGCGGACAGGGGATCGGATACGCAGTATTTT
CDR3: CASSADRGSDTQYF
V: TRBV10-1
D: TRBD1
size: .
J: TRBJ2-3

DNA: TGTGCCAGCAGCCGAACAGGGCTTGAGCAGTACTTC
CDR3: CASSRTGLEQYF
V: TRBV6-5
D: .
size: .
J: TRBJ2-7

DNA: TGTGCCAGCAGCGGACAGGGAGGTTGGTTGGCTGAAGCTTTCTTT
CDR3: CASSGQGGWLAEAFF
V: TRBV7-2
D: TRBD1
size: .
J: TRBJ1-1

DNA: TGTGCCACCAGTCCGGACAGGGTCGGAAACATTCAGTACTTC
CDR3: CATSPDRVGNIQYF
V: TRBV15
D: TRBD1
size: .
J: TRBJ2-4

DNA: TGTGCCAGCATGCACGACTTTGCGGGAGTGTCCGGGGAGCTGTTTTTT
CDR3: CASMHDFAGVSGELFF
V: TRBV4-2
D: TRBD2
size: .
J: TRBJ2-2

DNA: TGTGCCAGCAGTGGAAGCCAGGGTACCTACGAGCAGTACTTC
CDR3: CASSGSQGTYEQYF
V: TRBV6-1
D: .
size: once
J: TRBJ2-7

DNA: TGTGCCACCCAGGGCCGACAGGGGAGCACTGAAGCTTTCTTT
CDR3: CATQGRQGSTEAFF
V: TRBV6-6
D: TRBD1
size: .
J: TRBJ1-1

DNA: TGTGCCAGCTCACCATCAAGGACAGGGGGGATCGATACGCAGTATTTT
CDR3: CASSPSRTGGIDTQYF
V: TRBV18
D: TRBD1
size: .
J: TRBJ2-3

DNA: TGTGCCAGCAGTCCGACAGGCAAAAACATTCAGTACTTC
CDR3: CASSPTGKNIQYF
V: TRBV6-5
D: .
size: .
J: TRBJ2-4

DNA: TGTGCCAGCAGCCCCGAACCCCTTACAGCTCTCTATGGCTACACCTTC
CDR3: CASSPEPLTALYGYTF
V: TRBV5-6
D: .
size: .
J: TRBJ1-2

DNA: TGTGCCAGCAACCAACAGGGGGGTCAGCCCCAGCATTTT
CDR3: CASNQQGGQPQHF
V: TRBV7-2
D: TRBD1
size: few
J: TRBJ1-5

DNA: TGTGCCAGCGCCCCAGGCGACCGGTCACCCCTCCACTTT
CDR3: CASAPGDRSPLHF
V: TRBV28
D: .
size: .
J: TRBJ1-6

DNA: TGCGCCGTCAAAGGGGAAACAGATACGCAGTATTTT
CDR3: CAVKGETDTQYF
V: TRBV5-1
D: .
size: .
J: TRBJ2-3

DNA: TGTGCCAGCAGCTTAGTGGTTGGCGGGGCTAGCCGAGATACGCAGTATTTT
CDR3: CASSLVVGGASRDTQYF
V: TRBV7-2
D: .
size: .
J: TRBJ2-3

DNA: TGTGCCAGCAGGGCTGGACTGAATCCTGGAAACACCATATATTTT
CDR3: CASRAGLNPGNTIYF
V: TRBV2
D: .
size: .
J: TRBJ1-3

DNA: TGTGCCAGCAGCCGGGGCACCGGGGAGCTGTTTTTT
CDR3: CASSRGTGELFF
V: TRBV7-2
D: .
size: .
J: TRBJ2-2

DNA: TGTGCCATCAGTGAGGAGTGGCAGGTCTCCTATGGCTACACCTTC
CDR3: CAISEEWQVSYGYTF
V: TRBV10-3
D: .
size: .
J: TRBJ1-2

DNA: TGTGCCAGCAGTCGCGGGGGATACACTGAAGCTTTCTTT
CDR3: CASSRGGYTEAFF
V: TRBV25-1
D: .
size: .
J: TRBJ1-1

DNA: TGTGCCAGCTCACCAGGGACTAGCGGGGAGAATGAGCAGTTCTTC
CDR3: CASSPGTSGENEQFF
V: TRBV18
D: TRBD2
size: .
J: TRBJ2-1

DNA: TGCGCCAGCAGCTCCGGGACGAACACCGGGGAGCTGTTTTTT
CDR3: CASSSGTNTGELFF
V: TRBV5-1
D: .
size: .
J: TRBJ2-2

DNA: TGTGCCAGCAGCTTGGGACACGGCAATCAGCCCCAGCATTTT
CDR3: CASSLGHGNQPQHF
V: TRBV5-6
D: .
size: .
J: TRBJ1-5

DNA: TGTGCCAGCACCGTGGTCGGGGTGAACACTGAAGCTTTCTTT
CDR3: CASTVVGVNTEAFF
V: TRBV5-5
D: .
size: .
J: TRBJ1-1

DNA: TGTGCCAGCAGCCCGACAGGGCGAGAGGGCTACACCTTC
CDR3: CASSPTGREGYTF
V: TRBV7-3
D: TRBD1
size: few
J: TRBJ1-2

DNA: TGTGCCAGCAGTTTCCAACAGGGGGGTGGGGCCAACGTCCTGACTTTC
CDR3: CASSFQQGGGANVLTF
V: TRBV6-5
D: TRBD1
size: once
J: TRBJ2-6

DNA: TGTGCCTGGGTGTTAGGGGACAGTCGGGAAAAACTGTTTTTT
CDR3: CAWVLGDSREKLFF
V: TRBV30
D: TRBD1
size: .
J: TRBJ1-4

DNA: TGTGCCAGCAGTCTTCCGGGGGATGATCAGCCCCAGCATTTT
CDR3: CASSLPGDDQPQHF
V: TRBV25-1
D: .
size: .
J: TRBJ1-5

DNA: TGTGCCAGTAGTATATCGGGGAACACTGAAGCTTTCTTT
CDR3: CASSISGNTEAFF
V: TRBV19
D: .
size: .
J: TRBJ1-1

DNA: TGTGCCAGTAATAAGGACTCCGAGCAGTTCTTC
CDR3: CASNKDSEQFF
V: TRBV19
D: .
size: .
J: TRBJ2-1

DNA: TGTGCCAGCAGAGAGAGGACAGGCACTGCCTATGGCTACACCTTC
CDR3: CASRERTGTAYGYTF
V: TRBV2
D: TRBD1
size: .
J: TRBJ1-2

DNA: TGCAGCGTTGAGGGGGGGGAAACTGAAGCTTTCTTT
CDR3: CSVEGGETEAFF
V: TRBV29-1
D: .
size: .
J: TRBJ1-1

DNA: TGTGCCAGCAGTGATGGAGCGGGAGGGAATGAGCAGTTCTTC
CDR3: CASSDGAGGNEQFF
V: TRBV6-4
D: TRBD2
size: .
J: TRBJ2-1

DNA: TGTGCCAGCAGACCAGGGCGTACTAATTCACCCCTCCACTTT
CDR3: CASRPGRTNSPLHF
V: TRBV28
D: .
size: .
J: TRBJ1-6

DNA: TGCGCCAGCTCCGTCGAGCCAGCGGAGGGTTGGGACACCGGGGAGCTGTTTTTT
CDR3: CASSVEPAEGWDTGELFF
V: TRBV5-1
D: .
size: .
J: TRBJ2-2

DNA: TGTGCCATCAGTGACACACTAGCGGGTAGCTCCTACAATGAGCAGTTCTTC
CDR3: CAISDTLAGSSYNEQFF
V: TRBV10-3
D: TRBD2
size: .
J: TRBJ2-1

DNA: TGTGCCATCAGTAAAACAGGGGCCCAAGAGACCCAGTACTTC
CDR3: CAISKTGAQETQYF
V: TRBV10-3
D: TRBD1
size: .
J: TRBJ2-5

DNA: TGTGCCAGCAGCCCCTACGGACAGGTGGGTGAAGCTTTCTTT
CDR3: CASSPYGQVGEAFF
V: TRBV7-2
D: TRBD1
size: .
J: TRBJ1-1

DNA: TGTGCCAGCAGCGTCCAGGGTGGTGAGAACTATGGCTACACCTTC
CDR3: CASSVQGGENYGYTF
V: TRBV5-6
D: .
size: .
J: TRBJ1-2

DNA: TGTGCCAGCAGCTGGGCGGGAGACGGGGAGCTGTTTTTT
CDR3: CASSWAGDGELFF
V: TRBV7-9
D: TRBD2
size: .
J: TRBJ2-2

DNA: TGTGCCAGCTCACCCCTAGCGGGGGCTGAAGAGACCCAGTACTTC
CDR3: CASSPLAGAEETQYF
V: TRBV18
D: TRBD2
size: .
J: TRBJ2-5